These 13 T cell receptor beta chains originate from one sample sequenced in a study of beta chain features in type 1 diabetes. What was sequenced were expressed TCRB transcripts, since all of the isolated RNA had been reverse transcribed. The repertoire was sequenced with immunoSEQ multiplex PCR; TCRdb's copy has only in-frame clones and lacks some. The sample carries a few hundred thousand clones, roughly 16% recorded once. Sequencing was performed on naive CD4+ T cells from blood. All receptors derive from a woman aged 18-29 years in good health.

The chain is built from TRBV7-9 and TRBJ1-5, with a weak D call TRBD1 (6 bases). The V and J ends lost 6 bases and 1 base respectively, with 10 bases between them. Germline V gene data show CDR1 as SEHNR and CDR2 as FQNEAQ (reference sequence). The CDR3 sequence is 14 residues long. The CDR3 loop reads CASRRGQSNQPQHF. The CDR3 nucleotides read TGTGCCAGCAGACGAGGACAGAGCAATCAGCCCCAGCATTTT.

The chain is built from TRBV5-6 and TRBJ1-5; a possible D gene is TRBD1 (5 bases). The CDR3 is 13 amino acids. Deletions cut 3 bases from V and 7 bases from J, with 11 bases between. In germline, CDR1 is SGHDT, CDR2 YYEEEE. CDR3 amino acids: CASSWGRGQPQHF. The DNA of the CDR3 is TGTGCCAGCAGCTGGGGGAGGGGACAGCCCCAGCATTTT.

This clone was counted only a few times. In DNA, the CDR3 is TGTGCCAGCAGCTTAGTGGCGGTGAACTATGGCTACACCTTC. Protein product: CASSLVAVNYGYTF. V is TRBV7-9 and J is TRBJ1-2; the D is unclear. The CDR3 spans 14 residues. The germline V gene has CDR1 SEHNR and CDR2 FQNEAQ (reference sequence). V lost 1 base, J lost 2 bases, and 8 bases lay in between.

The chain links TRBV18 to TRBJ1-1; weak D call: TRBD1 (6 bases). CDR1 and CDR2 (germline): KGHSH, LQKENI. This CDR3 has 15 amino acids. Trimming stripped 4 bases from V and 0 bases from J, with 12 bases between. DNA of the CDR3: TGTGCCAGCTCACTACAGGGAGACGTGAACACTGAAGCTTTCTTT. It encodes CASSLQGDVNTEAFF. Full variable domain (remainder filled in from reference TRBV18 and TRBJ1-1): NAGVMQNPRHLVRRRGQEARLRCSPMKGHSHVYWYRQLPEEGLKFMVYLQKENIIDESGMPKERFSAEFPKEGPSILRIQQVVRGDSAAYFCASSLQGDVNTEAFFGQGTRLTVV.

This clone was detected only a few times. CDR3 DNA sequence: TGCAGCGTTGCGCGGTCGCCAGGCACAGATACGCAGTATTTT. It specifies CSVARSPGTDTQYF. The V and J genes are TRBV29-1 and TRBJ2-3; no definite D call. The germline gives CDR1 SQVTM, CDR2 ANQGSEA. V was cut by 4 bases and J by 1 base, with 12 bases left in between. The CDR3 extends over 14 amino acids.

This clone has just a few counts. The V and J genes are TRBV7-9 and TRBJ2-1; D might be TRBD2 (6 bases). The V gene lost 6 bases and the J gene lost 8 bases, with 17 bases spanning the gap. Germline V lookup: CDR1 SEHNR, CDR2 FQNEAQ (reference sequence). CDR3 length: 14 amino acids. The DNA for the CDR3 is TGTGCCAGCAGTTCCCCATATCTAGCGCATGAGCAGTTCTTC. Protein product: CASSSPYLAHEQFF.

This chain links TRBV19 with TRBJ2-2, with 8 bases fitting TRBD2. Germline V lookup: CDR1 LNHDA, CDR2 SQIVND (reference sequence). CDR3 length equals 16 residues. The V segment lost 6 bases and the J segment 2 bases; nucleotides outside the gene matches: 8. CDR3 in DNA: TGTGCCAGTAGATCCCCGGGGGGGGTCAACACCGGGGAGCTGTTTTTT. Amino acids: CASRSPGGVNTGELFF.

This chain joins TRBV19 and TRBJ2-7, with 8 bases matching TRBD1. This CDR3 comprises 17 residues. Germline V lookup: CDR1 LNHDA, CDR2 SQIVND (reference sequence). V gave up 3 bases and J gave up 3 bases; unmatched junction bases: 13. CDR3 loop: CASSILWTGKKFYEQYF. As DNA, the CDR3 is TGTGCCAGTAGTATTCTCTGGACAGGGAAGAAATTCTACGAGCAGTACTTC.

The chain couples TRBV20-1 to TRBJ2-7; 8 bases fit TRBD1. This CDR3 has 9 residues. CDR1 is DFQATT, CDR2 SNEGSKA, per germline (reference sequence). The CDR3: CSLQGVPYF. In DNA form, the CDR3 reads TGCAGCCTACAGGGGGTCCCGTACTTC.

J is TRBJ2-7 and V is TRBV2; 8 bases align to TRBD2. This CDR3 is built from 15 residues. The junction had 10 bases not matched to a gene; V was cut back by 4 bases and J by 5 bases. The germline CDR1 and CDR2 sequences are SNHLY and FYNNEI. CDR3 sequence: CASSGVWREDHEQYF. In DNA, the CDR3 is TGTGCCAGCAGTGGGGTTTGGCGGGAGGACCACGAGCAGTACTTC.

The rearrangement joins TRBV29-1 to TRBJ2-7; TRBD2 aligns across 15 bases. Losses at the gene ends were 4 bases for V and 0 bases for J; bases not matched to a gene: 4. This CDR3 is 16 amino acids long. Germline lookup yields CDR1 SQVTM and CDR2 ANQGSEA. CDR3 sequence: CSVGGLAGGSSYEQYF. CDR3 coding DNA: TGCAGCGTTGGGGGACTAGCGGGAGGAAGCTCCTACGAGCAGTACTTC.

This clone was recorded a few times. The V and J genes are TRBV2 and TRBJ2-7; TRBD2 aligns across 12 bases. V was pared by 6 bases and J by 3 bases, with 6 bases of the junction left unmatched. This CDR3 region has 15 residues. Germline CDR1 and CDR2: SNHLY and FYNNEI. CDR3 protein: CASRGPTSGSYEQYF. The CDR3 DNA reads TGTGCCAGCAGGGGACCGACTAGCGGGAGCTACGAGCAGTACTTC.

The sample holds a few counts of this clone. This chain joins TRBV5-1 and TRBJ2-5; tentative D call: TRBD1 (6 bases). With 4 bases removed from V and 3 bases from J, the gap between germline ends came to 13 bases. Germline CDR1 and CDR2: SGHRS and YFSETQ. The CDR3 has 14 amino acids. Written as DNA, the CDR3 is TGCGCCAGCAGCCCCCCGGGACAAGAAGAGACCCAGTACTTC. Translated, it gives CASSPPGQEETQYF.